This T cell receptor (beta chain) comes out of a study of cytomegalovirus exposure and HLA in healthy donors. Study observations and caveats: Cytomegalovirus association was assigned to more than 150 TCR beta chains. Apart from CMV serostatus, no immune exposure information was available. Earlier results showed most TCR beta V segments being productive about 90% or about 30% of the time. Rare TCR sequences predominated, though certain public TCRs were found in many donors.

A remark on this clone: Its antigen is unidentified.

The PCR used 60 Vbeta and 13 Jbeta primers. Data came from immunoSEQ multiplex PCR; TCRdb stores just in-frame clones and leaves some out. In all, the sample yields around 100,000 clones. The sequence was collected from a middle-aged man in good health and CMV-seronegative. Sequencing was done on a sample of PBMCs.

The CDR3, as DNA: TGTGCCACCAGCGGGAGGGCCGTCGGGGAGCTGTTTTTT. This gives the protein CATSGRAVGELFF. The chain recombines TRBV2 with TRBJ2-2, with TRBD2 identical over 10 bases. J was trimmed by 7 bases and V by 10 bases; bases with no gene match: 6. Germline values: CDR1 SNHLY, CDR2 FYNNEI. The CDR3 is 13 residues long.